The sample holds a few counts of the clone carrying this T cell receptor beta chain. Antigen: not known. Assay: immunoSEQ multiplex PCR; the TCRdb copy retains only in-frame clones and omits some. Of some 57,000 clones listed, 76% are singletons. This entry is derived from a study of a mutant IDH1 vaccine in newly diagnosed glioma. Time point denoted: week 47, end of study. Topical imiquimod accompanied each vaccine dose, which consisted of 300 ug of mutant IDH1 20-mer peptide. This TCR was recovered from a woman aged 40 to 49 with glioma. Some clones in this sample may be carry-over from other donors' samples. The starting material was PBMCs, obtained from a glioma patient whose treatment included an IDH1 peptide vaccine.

DNA of the CDR3: TGTGCCAGCAGCTTAGGTCTTGGCTACACCTTC. Translation: CASSLGLGYTF. The gene calls are TRBV11-2 and TRBJ1-2; D not certain. V lost 1 base, J lost 7 bases, and 4 bases lay in between. Per germline, CDR1 SGHAT and CDR2 FQNNGV. The length of the CDR3 is 11 residues.